These 28 T cell receptor beta chains were all obtained from the same sample, sequenced in a study of blood T cell repertoires in COVID-19. Sequencing used immunoSEQ multiplex PCR; TCRdb keeps in-frame clones, though not all of them. This sample has 200,000 to 250,000 clones; 92% occur once, and the top ten carry 1.2%. The sample was peripheral blood. The receptor source for this set is a man between 25 and 39 years old with acute or convalescent COVID-19.

The rearrangement joins TRBV2 to TRBJ2-5; D unclear. The germline V gene has CDR1 SNHLY and CDR2 FYNNEI. Trimming removed 2 bases from V and 5 bases from J, with 12 bases in between. The CDR3 spans 14 residues. This chain's CDR3 is CASSETTVIETQYF. Here the CDR3 DNA reads TGTGCCAGCAGTGAAACCACAGTGATCGAGACCCAGTACTTC.

The chain carries TRBV5-1 and TRBJ2-5; 9 nucleotides line up with TRBD2. Germline V lookup: CDR1 SGHRS, CDR2 YFSETQ. The CDR3 totals 14 residues. Trimming removed 3 bases from V and 5 bases from J; junction bases left unmatched: 5. Here the CDR3 reads CASSSAGGKETQYF. The DNA of the CDR3 is TGCGCCAGCAGCTCAGCGGGGGGAAAGGAGACCCAGTACTTC.

This chain links TRBV28 with TRBJ1-5; D may be TRBD1 (5 bases). V lost 5 bases and J lost 7, with 15 bases in between. The CDR3 is made up of 14 amino acids. Germline CDR1 is MDHEN and CDR2 is SYDVKM. The CDR3 nucleotides read TGTGCCAGCAGTCCCGGAGGGACGGGACAGCCCCAGCATTTT. Its translation is CASSPGGTGQPQHF.

The DNA of the CDR3 is TGTGCCAGCAGCCAAACTCAATCGAACACCGGGGAGCTGTTTTTT. Its protein product is CASSQTQSNTGELFF. This rearrangement joins TRBV5-5 to TRBJ2-2; D gene ambiguous. Germline V gene sequence: CDR1 SGHKS, CDR2 YYEKEE (reference sequence). Deletions cut 4 bases from V and 0 bases from J, with 10 bases between. This CDR3 is 15 amino acids long.

V gene TRBV7-3 combines with J gene TRBJ2-4, with 7 bases aligning to TRBD2. Germline V gene sequence: CDR1 SGHTA, CDR2 FQGTGA. J lost 9 bases, V lost 3 bases, and 2 bases had no gene match. The CDR3 loop spans 12 amino acids. CDR3 DNA sequence: TGTGCCAGCAGCTTCCCGGGGGGCATTCAGTACTTC. Amino acids: CASSFPGGIQYF.

This clone was seen just once. The rearrangement uses TRBV2 and TRBJ2-3; TRBD2 agrees at 10 bases. The germline V gene has CDR1 SNHLY and CDR2 FYNNEI. With 9 bases clipped from V and 4 bases from J, the junction kept 13 bases outside the gene matches. This CDR3 spans 16 amino acids. The CDR3: CASARGGTSVPDTQYF. CDR3 nucleotides: TGTGCCAGTGCCCGAGGCGGGACTAGCGTCCCAGATACGCAGTATTTT. Full variable domain (remainder filled in from reference TRBV2 and TRBJ2-3): EPEVTQTPSHQVTQMGQEVILRCVPISNHLYFYWYRQILGQKVEFLVSFYNNEISEKSEIFDDQFSVERPDGSNFTLKIRSTKLEDSAMYFCASARGGTSVPDTQYFGPGTRLTVL.

This CDR3 reads CASSYLDRGFLDTQYF. CDR3 in DNA: TGTGCCAGCAGTTACCTGGACAGGGGGTTTCTGGATACGCAGTATTTT. The gene calls are TRBV6-6 and TRBJ2-3, with TRBD1 matching 10 bases. CDR3 length: 16 residues. The V gene's germline CDR1 is MNHNY and CDR2 SVGAGI (reference sequence). The V and J ends lost 2 bases and 6 bases, in that order; junction bases with no gene match: 8.

V usage is TRBV7-3 and J usage is TRBJ1-1; D gene uncertain. The CDR3 runs to 14 residues. Per germline, CDR1 SGHTA and CDR2 FQGTGA. Trimming took off 0 bases at V and 6 bases at J, with 11 bases between the two ends. CDR3 residues: CASSLTPGVSEAFF. The CDR3 region has the DNA TGTGCCAGCAGCTTAACGCCCGGGGTCTCTGAAGCTTTCTTT.

This clone was counted a few times. The V and J genes are TRBV28 and TRBJ1-2; the match to TRBD1 covers 7 bases. The CDR3 length is 15 residues. Germline CDR1 MDHEN, CDR2 SYDVKM. V dropped 2 bases and J dropped 4; count of bases not matched to a gene: 7. Written as DNA, the CDR3 is TGTGCCAGCAGTTTACTAGTAGACAGGGCCTATGGCTACACCTTC. As protein: CASSLLVDRAYGYTF.

In nucleotides, the CDR3 is TGCAGCGTTAGGACAGGGGTTCAGGGAGAAGAGACCCAGTACTTC. Its protein is CSVRTGVQGEETQYF. The chain combines TRBV29-1 with TRBJ2-5; 9 bases are shared with TRBD1. The ends lost 5 bases at V and 3 bases at J; junction bases unmatched: 10. Germline CDR1 and CDR2: SQVTM and ANQGSEA. The CDR3 totals 15 residues.

To note about this clone: At one boundary the junction diverges from the germline segment, which might be a read error. This chain links TRBV11-2 with TRBJ1-1; D gene uncertain. CDR1 and CDR2 from the germline V gene are SGHAT and FQNNGV. This CDR3 is built from 11 residues. The CDR3 region is CASSFRYFQNF. DNA of the CDR3: TGTGCCAGCAGCTTCCGGTACTTTCAAAACTTT.

V usage is TRBV5-8 and J usage is TRBJ2-1; D may be TRBD1 (5 bases). This CDR3 is 15 amino acids long. Germline V CDR1 and CDR2: SGHTS, YDEGEE. V was clipped by 0 bases and J by 0 bases, with 7 bases between them. The CDR3 region is CASSLGQSSYNEQFF. Written as DNA, the CDR3 is TGTGCCAGCAGCTTGGGACAGAGCTCCTACAATGAGCAGTTCTTC.

The V gene is TRBV28, the J gene TRBJ2-3; no reliable D call. Germline V gene data show CDR1 as MDHEN and CDR2 as SYDVKM. The CDR3 is made up of 14 amino acids. V lost 3 bases to trimming and J lost 2 bases, with 9 bases between them. Here the CDR3 DNA reads TGTGCCAGCAGTTTTATTCAGAACACAGATACGCAGTATTTT. Protein sequence: CASSFIQNTDTQYF.

This clone was observed once. Different DNA sequences within this sample yield the same CDR3. The rearrangement links TRBV18 to TRBJ1-6; TRBD1 matches at 12 bases. V lost 3 bases to trimming and J lost 10 bases; unmatched junction nucleotides: 4. The CDR3 totals 15 residues. Germline CDR1 and CDR2: KGHSH and LQKENI. The DNA of the CDR3 is TGTGCCAGCTCACCGGGGACAGGGGGCAACTCACCCCTCCACTTT. It codes for CASSPGTGGNSPLHF.

This sequence joins TRBV5-1 and TRBJ2-1; TRBD2 matches at 11 bases. The CDR3 contains 16 residues. The germline V gene encodes CDR1 SGHRS and CDR2 YFSETQ. After removal of 4 bases from V and 7 bases from J, the junction contained 10 bases not matched to a gene. This CDR3 reads CASSADFSGRGNEQFF. DNA of the CDR3: TGCGCCAGCAGCGCTGACTTTAGCGGGAGGGGTAATGAGCAGTTCTTC.

The chain couples TRBV7-9 to TRBJ2-3; 7 bases agree with TRBD1. The germline CDR1 and CDR2 sequences are SEHNR and FQNEAQ (reference sequence). J lost 4 bases, V lost 6 bases, and 13 bases had no gene match. This CDR3 has 16 residues. The CDR3 DNA reads TGTGCCAGCAGTCCGACGGGCAGGGGGAACTCAGATACGCAGTATTTT. Amino acid sequence: CASSPTGRGNSDTQYF.

The V and J genes are TRBV15 and TRBJ2-7; 11 positions agree with TRBD2. The germline CDR1 and CDR2 sequences are LNHNV and YYDKDF (reference sequence). The CDR3 runs 19 residues. V dropped 0 bases and J dropped 0; count of bases not matched to a gene: 10. CDR3 region: CATSRDGGSGRVSSYEQYF. In nucleotides, the CDR3 is TGTGCCACCAGCAGAGATGGTGGTAGCGGGAGGGTGAGCTCCTACGAGCAGTACTTC.

The chain recombines TRBV5-5 with TRBJ2-1, with 10 bases fitting TRBD1. The CDR3 consists of 15 residues. Losses at the gene ends were 4 bases for V and 9 bases for J; bases not matched to a gene: 10. The V gene's germline CDR1 is SGHKS and CDR2 YYEKEE (reference sequence). CDR3 protein: CASSARQGANGEQFF. In DNA form, the CDR3 reads TGTGCCAGCAGCGCTCGACAGGGGGCTAATGGTGAGCAGTTCTTC.

This clone was seen only once. This chain links TRBV4-1 with TRBJ2-7; D is possibly TRBD1 (6 bases). V dropped 5 bases and J dropped 3 bases, with 17 bases sitting between them. This CDR3 contains 15 residues. Looked up from germline, CDR1 is MGHRA and CDR2 is YSYEKL. The CDR3 protein is CASSLTVTGNYEQYF. CDR3 sequence (DNA): TGCGCCAGCAGCTTGACCGTAACAGGGAACTACGAGCAGTACTTC.

The chain couples TRBV28 to TRBJ1-1; no reliable D call. The germline V and J ends were trimmed by 6 bases and 8 bases, with 16 bases remaining between them. The CDR3 spans 13 residues. The germline V gene has CDR1 MDHEN and CDR2 SYDVKM. DNA of the CDR3: TGTGCCAGCAGGGAGGACCTCTATCGGGAAGCTTTCTTT. Amino acid sequence: CASREDLYREAFF. Full variable domain (missing parts from reference TRBV28 and TRBJ1-1): DVKVTQSSRYLVKRTGEKVFLECVQDMDHENMFWYRQDPGLGLRLIYFSYDVKMKEKGDIPEGYSVSREKKERFSLILESASTNQTSMYLCASREDLYREAFFGQGTRLTVV.

The chain uses TRBV7-8 and TRBJ2-3, with a weak D call TRBD2 (5 bases). Germline V gene sequence: CDR1 SGHVS, CDR2 FQNEAQ. This CDR3 region has 15 residues. The V and J ends lost 4 bases and 5 bases respectively, with 16 bases between them. The CDR3 nucleotides read TGTGCCAGCAGCTCACTAGTTCGCCGGGGAGATACGCAGTATTTT. Translating gives CASSSLVRRGDTQYF.

The chain is built from TRBV27 and TRBJ2-7, with D hard to call. The CDR3 loop spans 13 amino acids. The V end was cut by 5 bases, the J end by 2 bases, with 10 bases between. Germline lookup yields CDR1 MNHEY and CDR2 SMNVEV (reference sequence). The CDR3, as DNA: TGTGCCAGCAGTCCTCGCAGGACCTACGAGCAGTACTTC. Its translation: CASSPRRTYEQYF.

The chain recombines TRBV28 with TRBJ2-1; TRBD1 aligns across 12 bases. Trimming cost V 4 bases and J 5 bases; bases outside gene matches: 9. Germline lookup yields CDR1 MDHEN and CDR2 SYDVKM. The CDR3 covers 17 residues. The CDR3 reads CASSSFPGQGANNEQFF. CDR3 DNA sequence: TGTGCCAGCAGTTCGTTCCCGGGACAGGGGGCAAACAATGAGCAGTTCTTC.

V gene TRBV28 combines with J gene TRBJ1-4; 12 positions match TRBD1. The CDR3 spans 16 residues. The V gene end was trimmed by 3 bases and the J gene end by 8 bases; junction bases not matched to a gene: 7. Looked up from germline, CDR1 is MDHEN and CDR2 is SYDVKM. Written as DNA, the CDR3 is TGTGCCAGCAGTTTTCCCGGGACAGGGGGCCTAGAAAAACTGTTTTTT. It is translated as CASSFPGTGGLEKLFF.

Points on this clone: Lacking the conserved final phenylalanine or tryptophan, this CDR3 likely reflects a read error. It is unclear where the CDR3 begins or ends on the DNA, so no DNA is shown, and the CDR3 is as TCRdb lists it. The V and J genes are TRBV28 and TRBJ2-7; the table's D call, TRBD2, has no DNA check behind it. The CDR3 is 12 residues long, counting both termini. CDR1 MDHEN and CDR2 SYDVKM come from the germline V gene. The CDR3: CASSSPPGLSKL.

CDR3 DNA: TGTGCTAGTGGTTTTGATATTGCGGTGGACAGGGCCTCTGGAAACACCATATATTTT. It yields the protein CASGFDIAVDRASGNTIYF. The chain employs TRBV12-5 and TRBJ1-3; 8 nucleotides line up with TRBD1. The CDR3 totals 19 residues. The ends lost 3 bases at V and 0 bases at J; junction bases unmatched: 13. CDR1 is LGHNT and CDR2 is FRNRAP in the germline V gene.

The chain links TRBV2 to TRBJ1-2, with 9 positions matching TRBD1. Unmatched junction bases numbered 15, after V lost 9 bases and J lost 4 bases. The germline CDR1 and CDR2 sequences are SNHLY and FYNNEI. The CDR3 totals 16 residues. The CDR3, as DNA: TGTGCCAGTATACTTTTCACAGGGGGCTCTAGCTATGGCTACACCTTC. Amino acids: CASILFTGGSSYGYTF.

The rearrangement uses TRBV27 and TRBJ2-5; D perhaps matches TRBD1 (6 bases). Trimming cost V 4 bases and J 5 bases, with 17 bases left between them. This CDR3 has 15 amino acids. Germline-derived CDR1 and CDR2 are MNHEY and SMNVEV (reference sequence). The CDR3 sequence is CASSSFQGLRETQYF. The DNA for the CDR3 is TGTGCCAGCAGTTCCTTCCAGGGGCTGAGGGAGACCCAGTACTTC.